Included here is one T cell receptor (beta chain) sequence, with context. The assay was immunoSEQ multiplex PCR, and TCRdb's table has in-frame clones only and misses some. The sample carries around 230,000 clones, around 88% recorded once. The data were obtained in a study of blood T cell repertoires in COVID-19. The overall study: Samples came from the United States, Italy and Spain, spanning acute and convalescent COVID-19. The cDNA or gDNA used as material had been derived from T cells, B-cell-depleted T cells, or PBMCs.

The CDR3 is 14 amino acids. Between the trimmed V and J ends, which lost 3 bases and 4 bases, there was a span of 11 bases. The germline V gene encodes CDR1 MDHEN and CDR2 SYDVKM. The chain employs TRBV28 and TRBJ2-3, with TRBD1 as a possible D gene (6 bases). This receptor was identified in a woman aged 45-65 years with acute or convalescent COVID-19. What was sequenced was peripheral blood. The CDR3 DNA sequence: TGTGCCAGCAGTTTCAGGGGCCGGGCAGATACGCAGTATTTT. This codes for CASSFRGRADTQYF. The full variable domain, its missing parts supplied by reference TRBV28 and TRBJ2-3, is DVKVTQSSRYLVKRTGEKVFLECVQDMDHENMFWYRQDPGLGLRLIYFSYDVKMKEKGDIPEGYSVSREKKERFSLILESASTNQTSMYLCASSFRGRADTQYFGPGTRLTVL.